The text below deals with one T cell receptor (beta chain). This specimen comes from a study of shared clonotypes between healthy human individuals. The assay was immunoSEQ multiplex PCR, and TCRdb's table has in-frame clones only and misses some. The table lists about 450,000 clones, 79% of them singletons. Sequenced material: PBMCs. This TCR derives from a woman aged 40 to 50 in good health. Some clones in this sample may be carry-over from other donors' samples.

The CDR3 DNA reads TGTGCCACCAGCCGTCGACTAGCGGGAGGGCCCCATACGCAGTATTTT. It specifies CATSRRLAGGPHTQYF. This chain links TRBV15 with TRBJ2-3; TRBD2 matches at 14 bases. CDR3 size: 16 residues. CDR1 and CDR2 (germline): LNHNV, YYDKDF (reference sequence). J gave up 7 bases and V 5 bases, and 8 bases lay outside the gene matches.